The source of this TCR beta chain is a study of shared clonotypes between healthy human individuals. CDR3 length: 12 amino acids. The germline V and J ends were trimmed by 0 bases and 8 bases, with 10 bases remaining between them. The germline gives CDR1 GTSNPN, CDR2 SVGIG (reference sequence). Each sorted subset replicate got 200 ng genomic DNA, 25,000 to 30,000 genomes. Here immunoSEQ multiplex PCR was the method, and the copy in TCRdb shows in-frame clones only, minus some. The sample shows about a million clones, about 70% of them seen only once. This chain uses TRBV30 with TRBJ1-2, with TRBD1 as a possible D gene (6 bases). The specimen was memory CD4+ T cells sorted from blood. The subset was: CD45RA-negative fraction. The receptor was derived from a man aged 18 to 29 in good health. The CDR3 loop reads CAWSVGAKGYTF. In DNA, the CDR3 is TGTGCCTGGAGTGTGGGGGCGAAGGGCTACACCTTC.